This is a list of T cell receptor beta chains from one sample in a study of blood T cell repertoires in COVID-19. Clones were sequenced by immunoSEQ multiplex PCR, and TCRdb holds only the in-frame ones, with some missing. The sample has about 220,000 clones; 80% to 90% are singletons. The sample taken for sequencing was peripheral blood. The receptors here all came from a woman aged 45 to 65 with acute or convalescent COVID-19. CDR3s include the opening cysteine and the closing phenylalanine or tryptophan. The order of the fields is CDR3 protein, CDR3 DNA, CDR3 length, V gene, J gene, clone size, D gene. The D gene is left open where the match is weak. Expanded clones are given a class, and other clones once, few, many or no size at all.

CDR3: CASSLALGPQWPQYF
DNA: TGTGCCAGCAGCTTGGCCCTTGGGCCCCAGTGGCCGCAGTACTTC
length: 15
V: TRBV5-4
J: TRBJ2-7
size: .
D: .

CDR3: CASSPNERTGETQYF
DNA: TGCGCCAGCAGCCCCAACGAGAGAACGGGGGAGACCCAGTACTTC
length: 15
V: TRBV4-1
J: TRBJ2-5
size: .
D: .

CDR3: CASSRQANEKLFF
DNA: TGCGCCAGCAGTAGACAGGCCAATGAAAAACTGTTTTTT
length: 13
V: TRBV10-2
J: TRBJ1-4
size: .
D: .

CDR3: CASSFLQGSMGTEAFF
DNA: TGTGCCAGCAGTTTCTTACAGGGGAGTATGGGCACTGAAGCTTTCTTT
length: 16
V: TRBV6-2/TRBV6-3
J: TRBJ1-1
size: few
D: TRBD1

CDR3: CATSDSLNTIYF
DNA: TGTGCCACCAGTGATTCGTTAAACACCATATATTTT
length: 12
V: TRBV24-1
J: TRBJ1-3
size: .
D: .

CDR3: CATSDQGVGYGYTF
DNA: TGTGCTACCAGTGACCAGGGCGTCGGCTATGGCTACACCTTC
length: 14
V: TRBV28
J: TRBJ1-2
size: .
D: .

CDR3: CATSDPGQGNTGELFF
DNA: TGTGCCACCAGTGATCCCGGACAGGGCAACACCGGGGAGCTGTTTTTT
length: 16
V: TRBV24-1
J: TRBJ2-2
size: .
D: TRBD1

CDR3: CASSLAGTGRLAGVFGELFF
DNA: TGCGCCAGCAGCTTGGCCGGGACAGGGAGACTAGCGGGAGTTTTCGGGGAGCTGTTTTTT
length: 20
V: TRBV5-1
J: TRBJ2-2
size: .
D: TRBD2

CDR3: CASSLRTASGNTIYF
DNA: TGTGCCAGCAGCTTGAGGACAGCCTCTGGAAACACCATATATTTT
length: 15
V: TRBV5-8
J: TRBJ1-3
size: .
D: .

CDR3: CASRPGKGATNEKLFF
DNA: TGTGCCAGCCGCCCCGGAAAGGGGGCAACTAATGAAAAACTGTTTTTT
length: 16
V: TRBV11-2
J: TRBJ1-4
size: .
D: .

CDR3: CASSPTGDEKLFF
DNA: TGCGCCAGCAGCCCCACAGGGGATGAAAAACTGTTTTTT
length: 13
V: TRBV5-1
J: TRBJ1-4
size: .
D: TRBD1

CDR3: CSAGGVAGQEQFF
DNA: TGCAGCGCAGGGGGTGTCGCGGGCCAGGAGCAGTTCTTC
length: 13
V: TRBV29-1
J: TRBJ2-1
size: .
D: TRBD1

CDR3: CASTTGGKGYTF
DNA: TGTGCCAGCACCACAGGGGGCAAAGGCTACACCTTC
length: 12
V: TRBV28
J: TRBJ1-2
size: .
D: TRBD1

CDR3: CASSPSRTGAGNEKLFF
DNA: TGTGCCAGCAGCCCCAGCAGGACAGGGGCCGGTAATGAAAAACTGTTTTTT
length: 17
V: TRBV28
J: TRBJ1-4
size: .
D: TRBD1

CDR3: CASSYLQGSGNTIYF
DNA: TGTGCCAGCAGTTACCTTCAGGGCTCTGGAAACACCATATATTTT
length: 15
V: TRBV2
J: TRBJ1-3
size: .
D: .

CDR3: CASSLSYQVPGELFF
DNA: TGTGCCAGCAGTTTATCGTATCAGGTACCCGGGGAGCTGTTTTTT
length: 15
V: TRBV27
J: TRBJ2-2
size: few
D: .

CDR3: CAISESGHSGGYTF
DNA: TGTGCCATCAGTGAGTCTGGACACTCAGGTGGCTACACCTTC
length: 14
V: TRBV10-3
J: TRBJ1-2
size: few
D: .

CDR3: CASSYTGYDEQFF
DNA: TGTGCCAGCAGTTACACAGGGTATGATGAGCAGTTCTTC
length: 13
V: TRBV6-6
J: TRBJ2-1
size: .
D: .

CDR3: CASSVGTGSYEQYF
DNA: TGTGCCAGCAGTGTCGGGACAGGGTCCTACGAGCAGTACTTC
length: 14
V: TRBV27
J: TRBJ2-7
size: .
D: TRBD1

CDR3: CASSSSSQGNSPLHF
DNA: TGTGCCAGCAGCTCAAGCAGCCAGGGAAATTCACCCCTCCACTTT
length: 15
V: TRBV7-2
J: TRBJ1-6
size: .
D: .

CDR3: CASSEGLAGGPDTQYF
DNA: TGTGCCAGCAGTGAGGGACTAGCGGGAGGGCCGGATACGCAGTATTTT
length: 16
V: TRBV6-4
J: TRBJ2-3
size: .
D: TRBD2

CDR3: CASSHGGLSGELFF
DNA: TGTGCCAGCAGCCACGGGGGGTTGTCCGGGGAGCTGTTTTTT
length: 14
V: TRBV11-3
J: TRBJ2-2
size: .
D: TRBD2

CDR3: CASSPSKGAGSPLHF
DNA: TGTGCCAGCAGTCCCTCGAAGGGAGCCGGTTCACCCCTCCACTTT
length: 15
V: TRBV27
J: TRBJ1-6
size: .
D: .

CDR3: CATRASGPGELFF
DNA: TGTGCCACCAGGGCTAGCGGGCCCGGGGAGCTGTTTTTT
length: 13
V: TRBV24-1
J: TRBJ2-2
size: .
D: TRBD2

CDR3: CASSFGSAGELFF
DNA: TGTGCCAGCAGTTTTGGTAGCGCCGGGGAGCTGTTTTTT
length: 13
V: TRBV27
J: TRBJ2-2
size: .
D: .

CDR3: CASSLGGLQETQYF
DNA: TGTGCCAGCAGCTTAGGAGGACTGCAAGAGACCCAGTACTTC
length: 14
V: TRBV7-8
J: TRBJ2-5
size: .
D: .

CDR3: CATSEAGGPYGYTF
DNA: TGTGCCACCAGCGAGGCGGGAGGGCCCTATGGCTACACCTTC
length: 14
V: TRBV15
J: TRBJ1-2
size: once
D: .

CDR3: CASSQASGDGYTF
DNA: TGTGCCAGCAGCCAGGCGTCAGGGGATGGCTACACCTTC
length: 13
V: TRBV3-1/TRBV3-2
J: TRBJ1-2
size: few
D: .

CDR3: CASGRGPYNEQFF
DNA: TGTGCCAGCGGCAGGGGCCCCTACAATGAGCAGTTCTTC
length: 13
V: TRBV21-1
J: TRBJ2-1
size: .
D: .

CDR3: CASSARGLAGGRTGELFF
DNA: TGTGCCAGCAGTGCCCGGGGACTAGCGGGAGGCCGCACCGGGGAGCTGTTTTTT
length: 18
V: TRBV27
J: TRBJ2-2
size: once
D: TRBD2

CDR3: CASSTQREGLTRRAGELFF
DNA: .
length: 19
V: TRBV19
J: TRBJ2-2
size: few
D: .

CDR3: CASSRTSGTYEQYF
DNA: TGTGCCAGCAGCCGGACTAGCGGGACCTACGAGCAGTACTTC
length: 14
V: TRBV7-9
J: TRBJ2-7
size: .
D: TRBD2

CDR3: CSVEDSLLAGGLNEQFF
DNA: TGCAGCGTTGAAGATTCATTACTAGCGGGAGGCCTCAATGAGCAGTTCTTC
length: 17
V: TRBV29-1
J: TRBJ2-1
size: few
D: TRBD2

CDR3: CASSFSRGGNTGELFF
DNA: TGCGCCAGCAGCTTCAGTAGGGGCGGCAACACCGGGGAGCTGTTTTTT
length: 16
V: TRBV5-1
J: TRBJ2-2
size: .
D: .

CDR3: CASSVQGIQETQYF
DNA: TGTGCCAGCAGCGTACAGGGCATACAAGAGACCCAGTACTTC
length: 14
V: TRBV6-5
J: TRBJ2-5
size: .
D: .

CDR3: CASAIGGDTGELFF
DNA: TGTGCCAGCGCAATCGGCGGGGACACCGGGGAGCTGTTTTTT
length: 14
V: TRBV15
J: TRBJ2-2
size: .
D: .

CDR3: CASSQVEHRETQYF
DNA: TGCGCCAGCAGCCAAGTTGAACACCGAGAGACCCAGTACTTC
length: 14
V: TRBV4-1
J: TRBJ2-5
size: .
D: .

CDR3: CAWSTGGGTEAFF
DNA: TGTGCCTGGAGTACCGGAGGAGGCACTGAAGCTTTCTTT
length: 13
V: TRBV30
J: TRBJ1-1
size: .
D: .

CDR3: CASSPTSPGELFF
DNA: TGTGCCAGCAGTCCTACTAGTCCCGGGGAGCTGTTTTTT
length: 13
V: TRBV5-6
J: TRBJ2-2
size: .
D: .

CDR3: CASSPPMGQGSYNEQFF
DNA: TGTGCCAGCAGTCCACCTATGGGACAGGGCTCCTACAATGAGCAGTTCTTC
length: 17
V: TRBV27
J: TRBJ2-1
size: .
D: TRBD1

CDR3: CASSLGDRNYGYTF
DNA: TGCGCCAGCAGCTTGGGGGACAGGAACTATGGCTACACCTTC
length: 14
V: TRBV5-1
J: TRBJ1-2
size: .
D: TRBD1

CDR3: CASSPDRADYTF
DNA: TGTGCCAGCAGCCCGGACAGGGCTGACTACACCTTC
length: 12
V: TRBV7-9
J: TRBJ1-2
size: .
D: TRBD1

CDR3: CASSLWGGRTYEQYF
DNA: TGTGCCAGCAGTTTATGGGGCGGGAGAACGTACGAGCAGTACTTC
length: 15
V: TRBV28
J: TRBJ2-7
size: once
D: TRBD2

CDR3: CASSQDLRGDYGYTF
DNA: TGCGCCAGCAGCCAAGATCTTCGGGGGGACTATGGCTACACCTTC
length: 15
V: TRBV4-1
J: TRBJ1-2
size: .
D: .

CDR3: CASSQEGQGTEAFF
DNA: TGTGCCAGCAGCCAAGAGGGACAGGGCACTGAAGCTTTCTTT
length: 14
V: TRBV4-2
J: TRBJ1-1
size: .
D: TRBD1

CDR3: CASSLETGGHQPQHF
DNA: TGCGCCAGCAGCTTGGAGACAGGGGGCCATCAGCCCCAGCATTTT
length: 15
V: TRBV5-1
J: TRBJ1-5
size: .
D: TRBD1

CDR3: CASSSYGAAYSGANVLTF
DNA: TGCGCCAGCAGCTCATATGGGGCAGCCTACTCTGGGGCCAACGTCCTGACTTTC
length: 18
V: TRBV5-1
J: TRBJ2-6
size: .
D: .

CDR3: CASSEGGPYNEQFF
DNA: TGTGCCAGCAGTGAGGGGGGACCCTACAATGAGCAGTTCTTC
length: 14
V: TRBV6-4
J: TRBJ2-1
size: .
D: .

CDR3: CASSFKGAEGNEQFF
DNA: TGCGCCAGCAGCTTCAAGGGAGCTGAGGGCAATGAGCAGTTCTTC
length: 15
V: TRBV5-1
J: TRBJ2-1
size: .
D: .

CDR3: CASSLVRDRANEQFF
DNA: TGTGCCAGTAGTTTGGTGCGGGACAGGGCCAATGAGCAGTTCTTC
length: 15
V: TRBV19
J: TRBJ2-1
size: .
D: TRBD1

CDR3: CASSLGSGRPRAEQYF
DNA: TGTGCCAGCAGTTTAGGGAGTGGGAGACCGCGGGCCGAGCAGTACTTC
length: 16
V: TRBV28
J: TRBJ2-7
size: .
D: .

CDR3: CASSEQALLRQPQHF
DNA: TGTGCCAGCAGCGAACAGGCCCTCCTTCGGCAGCCCCAGCATTTT
length: 15
V: TRBV2
J: TRBJ1-5
size: .
D: .

CDR3: CASRNNRDTNEKLFF
DNA: TGTGCCAGCCGGAACAACAGGGACACTAATGAAAAACTGTTTTTT
length: 15
V: TRBV2
J: TRBJ1-4
size: .
D: .